Presented here are 5 T cell receptor beta chains from one specimen sequenced in a study of human T cells and chemical hapten exposure. Time point noted: patch test 1, 2 weeks after DPC sensitization. The treatment denotes: therapeutic diphenylcyclopropenone sensitization with weekly scalp DPC. TCRdb re-analysed the RACE reads in MiXCR, keeping a single row per CDR3 protein. The sample comprises fewer than 130,000 distinct CDR3 sequences, approximately 10% of which are singletons, and under 4.5% rests with the top ten. The sequencing here drew on whole blood, taken in connection with sensitization to the hapten diphenylcyclopropenone (DPC). These receptors came from a middle-aged woman with alopecia areata. Some clones in this sample may be carry-over from other donors' samples.

This chain uses TRBV5-1 with TRBJ2-1; maybe TRBD2 (6 bases). Between the trimmed V and J ends, which lost 8 bases and 10 bases, there was a span of 13 bases. The CDR3 is 11 residues long. Per the germline V gene, CDR1 is SGHRS and CDR2 is YFSETQ. The CDR3 nucleotides read TGCGCCAGGATCGGGGGTAGGGAGCAGTTCTTC. Residues: CARIGGREQFF.

The V and J genes are TRBV18 and TRBJ2-7; D is unclear. V gave up 3 bases and J gave up 3 bases, with 9 bases separating them. Germline CDR1 reads KGHSH; CDR2 reads LQKENI. This CDR3 is built from 13 residues. The CDR3 spells CASSPSPGYEQYF. The CDR3 coding sequence is TGTGCCAGCTCACCCTCCCCGGGCTACGAGCAGTACTTC.

This CDR3 reads CASPYEGGRAKNIQYF. In DNA, the CDR3 is TGTGCCAGCCCTTACGAGGGTGGCCGAGCCAAAAACATTCAGTACTTC. The chain carries TRBV5-4 and TRBJ2-4, with a weak D call TRBD2 (5 bases). The germline V gene encodes CDR1 SGHNT and CDR2 YYREEE (reference sequence). With 7 bases removed from V and 0 bases from J, the gap between germline ends came to 17 bases. The CDR3 extends over 16 amino acids.

The table lists this clonotype with many counts. The gene calls are TRBV9 and TRBJ2-5; TRBD1 matches at 9 bases. CDR1 is SGDLS and CDR2 is YYNGEE in the germline V gene. The CDR3 has 14 amino acids. J gave up 5 bases and V 2 bases, and 4 bases lay outside the gene matches. The CDR3 sequence is CASSVSGTGETQYF. The CDR3, as DNA: TGTGCCAGCAGCGTCTCCGGGACAGGGGAGACCCAGTACTTC.

This clonotype occurred many times. V and J are TRBV27 and TRBJ2-5, with D possibly being TRBD2 (6 bases). The CDR3 is 13 residues long. Germline lookup yields CDR1 MNHEY and CDR2 SMNVEV (reference sequence). The germline V and J ends were trimmed by 0 bases and 5 bases, with 7 bases remaining between them. DNA of the CDR3: TGTGCCAGCAGTTTATCTGGGGGGGAGACCCAGTACTTC. It codes for CASSLSGGETQYF.